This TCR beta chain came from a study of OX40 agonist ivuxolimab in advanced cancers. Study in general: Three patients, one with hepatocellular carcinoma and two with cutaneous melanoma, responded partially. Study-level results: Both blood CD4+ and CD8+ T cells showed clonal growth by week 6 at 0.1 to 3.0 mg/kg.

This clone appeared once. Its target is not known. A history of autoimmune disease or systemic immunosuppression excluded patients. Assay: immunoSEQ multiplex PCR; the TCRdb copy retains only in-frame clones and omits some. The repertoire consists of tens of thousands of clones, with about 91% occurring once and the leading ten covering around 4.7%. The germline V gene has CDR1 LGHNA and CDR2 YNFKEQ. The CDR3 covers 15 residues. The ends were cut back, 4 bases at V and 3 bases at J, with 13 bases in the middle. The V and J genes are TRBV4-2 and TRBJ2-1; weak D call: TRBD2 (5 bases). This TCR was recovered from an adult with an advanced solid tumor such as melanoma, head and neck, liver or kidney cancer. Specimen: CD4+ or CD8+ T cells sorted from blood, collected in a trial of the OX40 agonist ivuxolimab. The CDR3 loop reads CASSLFRDHYNEQFF. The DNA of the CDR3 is TGTGCCAGCAGCCTTTTCCGGGATCACTACAATGAGCAGTTCTTC.